The clone carrying this TCR beta chain was seen a handful of times. Its antigen is as yet unknown. This specimen comes from a study of early T cells in non-severe SARS-CoV-2 infection. Looking at the study overall: RNA in bulk from unsorted whole blood was sequenced, and chains were unpaired. General study findings and limits: Comparison of clonotypes with VDJdb favored anti-spike CD8 responses while missing private and CD4 specificities.

The protocol attached unique molecular identifiers to individual cDNA molecules. Using its own MiXCR run on the 5' RACE reads, TCRdb lists one record per CDR3 protein. The table has 70,000 to 80,000 distinct CDR3 sequences, 9.5% to 15% seen once. V shed 2 bases and J shed 6 bases, with 16 bases lying between them. Per germline, CDR1 SGHTA and CDR2 FQGNSA. This CDR3 spans 15 amino acids. This sequence originates from an adult who was a healthcare worker with PCR-confirmed SARS-CoV-2 infection or an uninfected control (not recorded which). The starting material was whole blood, obtained at baseline. The chain joins TRBV7-2 to TRBJ1-2, with D tentatively TRBD1 (5 bases). The CDR3 DNA reads as TGTGCCAGCAGCTTAAGGTCTGAGGGGAGCGATGGCTACACCTTC. This encodes CASSLRSEGSDGYTF.